This T cell receptor (beta chain) was recorded in a study of blood T cell repertoires in COVID-19. Study as a whole: Material from acute and convalescent COVID-19 was sourced from the United States, Italy and Spain. In each case, the material was cDNA or gDNA derived from T cells, B-cell-depleted T cells, or PBMCs.

J lost 6 bases, V lost 5 bases, and 7 bases had no gene match. CDR3 length: 15 amino acids. CDR1 is SGHAT, CDR2 FQNNGV, per germline. This clone was counted at least ten times. As processed by the authors: Cell counts per sample came from amplifying reference gene primers. Generated by immunoSEQ multiplex PCR, the TCRdb table keeps only in-frame clones and is missing some. Clonal size and the V and J genes are those of that table, whereas D and trimming came from the DNA. Here the sample spans around 72,000 clones, roughly 80% being singletons. Sequencing was performed on peripheral blood. This chain connects TRBV11-2 to TRBJ2-3; 11 positions agree with TRBD2. This receptor was obtained from a woman aged 55-70 years with acute or convalescent COVID-19. CDR3 region: CASSLSGGAYDTQYF. The CDR3 bases are TGTGCCAGCAGCCTTAGCGGGGGGGCCTATGATACGCAGTATTTT. Filled out from reference TRBV11-2 and TRBJ2-3, the complete variable domain reads EAGVAQSPRYKIIEKRQSVAFWCNPISGHATLYWYQQILGQGPKLLIQFQNNGVVDDSQLPKDRFSAERLKGVDSTLKIQPAKLEDSAVYLCASSLSGGAYDTQYFGPGTRLTVL.